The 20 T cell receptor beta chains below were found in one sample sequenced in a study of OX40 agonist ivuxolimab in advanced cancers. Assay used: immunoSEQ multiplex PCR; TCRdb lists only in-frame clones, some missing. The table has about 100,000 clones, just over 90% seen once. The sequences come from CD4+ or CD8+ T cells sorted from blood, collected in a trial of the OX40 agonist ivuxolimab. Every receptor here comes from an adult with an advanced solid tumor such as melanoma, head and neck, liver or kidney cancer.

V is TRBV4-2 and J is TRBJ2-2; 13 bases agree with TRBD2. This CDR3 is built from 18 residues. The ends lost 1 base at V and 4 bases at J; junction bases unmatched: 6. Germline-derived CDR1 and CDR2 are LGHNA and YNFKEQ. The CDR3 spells CASSQASLAGGVTGELFF. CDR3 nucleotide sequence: TGTGCCAGCAGCCAAGCCTCACTAGCGGGAGGGGTCACCGGGGAGCTGTTTTTT.

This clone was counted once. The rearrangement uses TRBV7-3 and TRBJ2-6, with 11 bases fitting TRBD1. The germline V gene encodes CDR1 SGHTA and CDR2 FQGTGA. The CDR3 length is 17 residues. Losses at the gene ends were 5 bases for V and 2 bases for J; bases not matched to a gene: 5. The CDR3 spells CASSTGQGAPGANVLTF. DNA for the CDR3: TGTGCCAGCAGCACCGGACAGGGGGCGCCTGGGGCCAACGTCCTGACTTTC.

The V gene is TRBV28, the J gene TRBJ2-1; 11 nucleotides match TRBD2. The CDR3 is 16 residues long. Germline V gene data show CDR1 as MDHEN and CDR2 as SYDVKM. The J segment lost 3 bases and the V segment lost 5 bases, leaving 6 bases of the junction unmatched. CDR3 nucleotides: TGTGCCAGCAGTCAACCCGGGACTAGCGGCTACAATGAGCAGTTCTTC. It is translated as CASSQPGTSGYNEQFF.

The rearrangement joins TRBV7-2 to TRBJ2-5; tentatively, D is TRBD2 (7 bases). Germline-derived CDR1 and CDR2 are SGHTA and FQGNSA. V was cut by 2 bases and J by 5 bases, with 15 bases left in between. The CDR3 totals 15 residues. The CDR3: CASSLNLGGRETQYF. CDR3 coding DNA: TGTGCCAGCAGCTTAAATTTGGGGGGGCGGGAGACCCAGTACTTC.

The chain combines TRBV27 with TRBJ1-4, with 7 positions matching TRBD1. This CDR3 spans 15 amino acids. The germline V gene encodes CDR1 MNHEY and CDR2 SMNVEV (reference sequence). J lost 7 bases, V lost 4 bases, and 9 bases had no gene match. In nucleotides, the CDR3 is TGTGCCAGCAGTTCCTCCAGGGGGGTCAGTGAAAAACTGTTTTTT. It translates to CASSSSRGVSEKLFF.

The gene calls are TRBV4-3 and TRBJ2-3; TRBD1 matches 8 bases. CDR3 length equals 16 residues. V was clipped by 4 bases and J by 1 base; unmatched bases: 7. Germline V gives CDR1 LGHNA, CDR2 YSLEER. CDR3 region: CASSRQGSWGTDTQYF. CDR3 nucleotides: TGCGCCAGCAGCCGACAGGGGTCATGGGGCACAGATACGCAGTATTTT.

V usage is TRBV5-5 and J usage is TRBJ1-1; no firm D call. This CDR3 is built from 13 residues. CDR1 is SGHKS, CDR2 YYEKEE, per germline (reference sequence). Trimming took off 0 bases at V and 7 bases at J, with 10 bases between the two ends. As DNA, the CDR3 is TGTGCCAGCAGCTTGGTGCGGGAGGGTGAAGCTTTCTTT. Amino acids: CASSLVREGEAFF.

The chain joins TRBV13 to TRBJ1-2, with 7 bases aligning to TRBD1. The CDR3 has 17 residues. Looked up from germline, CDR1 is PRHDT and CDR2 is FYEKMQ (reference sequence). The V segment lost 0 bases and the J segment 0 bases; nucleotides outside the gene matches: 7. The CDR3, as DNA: TGTGCCAGCAGCTTAGGGAGGAGGACAGGAACTAACTATGGCTACACCTTC. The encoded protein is CASSLGRRTGTNYGYTF.

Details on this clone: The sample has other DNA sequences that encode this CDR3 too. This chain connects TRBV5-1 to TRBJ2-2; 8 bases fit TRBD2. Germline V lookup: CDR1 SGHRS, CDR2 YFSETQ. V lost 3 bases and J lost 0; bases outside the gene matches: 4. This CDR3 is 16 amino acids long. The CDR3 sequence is CASSSTSGPNTGELFF. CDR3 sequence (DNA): TGCGCCAGCAGCTCTACTAGCGGACCGAACACCGGGGAGCTGTTTTTT.

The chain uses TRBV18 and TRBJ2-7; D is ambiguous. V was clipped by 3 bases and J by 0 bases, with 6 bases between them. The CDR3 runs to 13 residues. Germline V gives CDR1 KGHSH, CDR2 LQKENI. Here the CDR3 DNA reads TGTGCCAGCTCACCGCTAGACTCCTACGAGCAGTACTTC. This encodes CASSPLDSYEQYF.

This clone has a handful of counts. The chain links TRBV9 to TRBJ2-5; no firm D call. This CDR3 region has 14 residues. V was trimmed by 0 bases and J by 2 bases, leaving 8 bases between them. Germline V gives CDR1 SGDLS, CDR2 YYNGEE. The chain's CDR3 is CASSVASLQETQYF. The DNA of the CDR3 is TGTGCCAGCAGCGTAGCCAGCCTACAAGAGACCCAGTACTTC.

The CDR3 sequence: CASRRAGETQYF. CDR3 bases: TGTGCCAGTAGGAGGGCGGGGGAGACCCAGTACTTC. This chain uses TRBV19 with TRBJ2-5; D perhaps matches TRBD2 (6 bases). CDR1 is LNHDA and CDR2 is SQIVND in the germline V gene (reference sequence). Trimming shortened V by 6 bases and J by 5 bases, and 10 bases separated the two germline ends. The CDR3 spans 12 residues.

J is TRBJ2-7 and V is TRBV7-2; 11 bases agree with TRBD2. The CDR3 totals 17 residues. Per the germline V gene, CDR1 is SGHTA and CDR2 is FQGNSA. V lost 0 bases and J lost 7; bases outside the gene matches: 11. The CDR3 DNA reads TGTGCCAGCAGCTTAGCGTTCGGACTAGCGGGCAAGGGAGAGCAGTACTTC. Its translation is CASSLAFGLAGKGEQYF.

CDR3 sequence (DNA): TGCGCCAGCAGCCAGGACAGTTCTGGAAACACCATATATTTT. Its translation is CASSQDSSGNTIYF. This chain joins TRBV5-1 and TRBJ1-3; D is perhaps TRBD1 (6 bases). Germline values: CDR1 SGHRS, CDR2 YFSETQ. The length of the CDR3 is 14 residues. Trimming cost V 4 bases and J 1 base, with 9 bases left between them.

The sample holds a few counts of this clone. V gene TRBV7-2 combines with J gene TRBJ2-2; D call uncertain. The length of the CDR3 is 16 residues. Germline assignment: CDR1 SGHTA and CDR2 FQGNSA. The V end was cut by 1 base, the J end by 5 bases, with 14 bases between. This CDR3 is CASSLVRSLRTGELFF. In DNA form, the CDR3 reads TGTGCCAGCAGCTTAGTGCGGTCCCTTAGAACCGGGGAGCTGTTTTTT.

CDR3: CASSLNGPYEQYF. In DNA, the CDR3 is TGTGCCAGCAGTTTGAACGGTCCCTACGAGCAGTACTTC. The rearrangement links TRBV28 to TRBJ2-7; D call uncertain. The CDR3 totals 13 residues. Trimming pared 3 bases from V and 2 bases from J, leaving 8 bases between. Germline values: CDR1 MDHEN, CDR2 SYDVKM.

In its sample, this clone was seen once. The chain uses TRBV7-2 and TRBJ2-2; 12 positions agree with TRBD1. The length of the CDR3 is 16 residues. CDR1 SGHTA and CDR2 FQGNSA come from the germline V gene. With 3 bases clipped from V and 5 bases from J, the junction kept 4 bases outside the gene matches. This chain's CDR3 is CASSFGTGGRTGELFF. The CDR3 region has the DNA TGTGCCAGCAGCTTTGGGACAGGGGGCCGGACCGGGGAGCTGTTTTTT. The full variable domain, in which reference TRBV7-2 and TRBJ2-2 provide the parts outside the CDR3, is GAGVSQSPSNKVTEKGKDVELRCDPISGHTALYWYRQSLGQGLEFLIYFQGNSAPDKSGLPSDRFSAERTGGSVSTLTIQRTQQEDSAVYLCASSFGTGGRTGELFFGEGSRLTVL.

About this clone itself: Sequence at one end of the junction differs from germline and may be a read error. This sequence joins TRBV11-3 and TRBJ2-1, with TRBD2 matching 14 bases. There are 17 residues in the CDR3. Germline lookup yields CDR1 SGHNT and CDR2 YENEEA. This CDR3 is CASSLDGTSGSHNEQFF. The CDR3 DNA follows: TGTGCCAGCAGCCTAGACGGGACTAGCGGGAGTCACAATGAGCAGTTCTTC.

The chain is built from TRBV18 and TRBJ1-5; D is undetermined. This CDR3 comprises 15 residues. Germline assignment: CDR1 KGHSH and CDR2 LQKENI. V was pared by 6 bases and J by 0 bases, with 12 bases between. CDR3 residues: CASSPNGVSNQPQHF. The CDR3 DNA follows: TGTGCCAGCTCTCCCAACGGGGTTAGCAATCAGCCCCAGCATTTT.

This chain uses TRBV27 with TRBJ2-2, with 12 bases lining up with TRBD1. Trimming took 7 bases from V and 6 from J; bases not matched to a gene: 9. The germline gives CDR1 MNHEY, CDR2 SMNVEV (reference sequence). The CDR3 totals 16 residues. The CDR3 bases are TGTGCCAGCAACCCGGCCGGGACAGGGGGCCCCGGGGAGCTGTTTTTT. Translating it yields CASNPAGTGGPGELFF.